This T cell receptor (beta chain) comes out of a study of cytomegalovirus exposure and HLA in healthy donors. Overall study findings and caveats: Later analysis suggested most CMV-associated TCR beta chains were HLA-restricted. A later analysis linked a missense DCLRE1C variant to TCR beta V- and J-gene trimming. Reports indicated that the classifier achieved high specificity and sensitivity in diagnosing cytomegalovirus status.

The PCR made use of 60 Vbeta and 13 Jbeta primers. Here immunoSEQ multiplex PCR was the method, and the copy in TCRdb shows in-frame clones only, minus some. The data contain under 250,000 clones, roughly 82% of them singletons. Points on this clone: Its matching antigen is unknown.

Input material: PBMCs. The TCR originated in a man aged 35 to 55 in good health and CMV-seropositive.

The CDR3 DNA sequence: TGTGCCAGCAGCCCGGACACCCTCGTATGGCAGTACTTC. Protein product: CASSPDTLVWQYF. V is TRBV7-9 and J is TRBJ2-7, with D perhaps TRBD1 (5 bases). The CDR3 extends over 13 amino acids. CDR1 is SEHNR, CDR2 FQNEAQ, per germline (reference sequence). Trimming removed 5 bases from V and 9 bases from J, with 17 bases in between.